Sequencing of this T cell receptor (beta chain) was carried out in a study of Ad26.COV2.S vaccination and SARS-CoV-2 variants. The CDR3 sequence is 17 residues long. Germline-derived CDR1 and CDR2 are MDHEN and SYDVKM. V lost 11 bases and J lost 5; bases outside the gene matches: 21. The table came from immunoSEQ multiplex PCR; TCRdb's copy has only in-frame clones and leaves some out. The sample has about 97,000 clones; about 78% are singletons. The source material was peripheral blood, sampled after recovery from COVID-19. The clonotype was recovered from a human donor who had recovered from COVID-19. The chain combines TRBV28 with TRBJ1-2, with TRBD1 matching over 9 bases. The CDR3 loop is CAGKVRRTGGGRYGYTF. CDR3 DNA sequence: TGTGCCGGTAAGGTCCGCCGTACAGGGGGCGGTAGGTATGGCTACACCTTC.